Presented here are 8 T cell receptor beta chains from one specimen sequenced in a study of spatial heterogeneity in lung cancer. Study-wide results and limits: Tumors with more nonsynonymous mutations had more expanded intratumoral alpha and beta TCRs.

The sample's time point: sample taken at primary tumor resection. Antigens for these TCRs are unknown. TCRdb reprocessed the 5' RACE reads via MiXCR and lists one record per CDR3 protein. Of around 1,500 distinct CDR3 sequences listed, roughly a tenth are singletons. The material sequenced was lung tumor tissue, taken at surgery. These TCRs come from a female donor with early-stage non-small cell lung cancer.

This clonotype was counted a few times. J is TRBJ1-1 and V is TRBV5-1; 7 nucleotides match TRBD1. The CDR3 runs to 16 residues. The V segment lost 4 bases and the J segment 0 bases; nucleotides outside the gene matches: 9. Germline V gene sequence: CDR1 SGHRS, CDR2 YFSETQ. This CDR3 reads CASSVGQPAMNTEAFF. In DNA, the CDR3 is TGCGCCAGCAGCGTGGGACAGCCCGCCATGAACACTGAAGCTTTCTTT.

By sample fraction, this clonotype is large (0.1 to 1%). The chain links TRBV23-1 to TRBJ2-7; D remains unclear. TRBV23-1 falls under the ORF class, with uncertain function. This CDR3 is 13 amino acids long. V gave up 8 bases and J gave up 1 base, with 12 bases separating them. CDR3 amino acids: CASSPRMSYEQYF. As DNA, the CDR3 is TGCGCCAGCTCCCCGCGGATGTCCTACGAGCAGTACTTC.

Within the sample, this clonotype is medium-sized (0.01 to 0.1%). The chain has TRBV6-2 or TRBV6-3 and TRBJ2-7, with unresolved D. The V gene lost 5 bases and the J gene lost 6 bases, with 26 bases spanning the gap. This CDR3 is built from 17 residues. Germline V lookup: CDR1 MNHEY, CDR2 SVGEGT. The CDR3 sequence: CASSGLGGPRPSAEQYF. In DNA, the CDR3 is TGTGCCAGCAGTGGCTTGGGTGGACCTAGACCCAGCGCCGAGCAGTACTTC.

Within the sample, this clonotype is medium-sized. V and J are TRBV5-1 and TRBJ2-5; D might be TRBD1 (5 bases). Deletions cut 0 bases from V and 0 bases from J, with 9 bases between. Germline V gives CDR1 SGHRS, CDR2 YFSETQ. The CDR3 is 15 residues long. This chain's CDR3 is CASSLETANQETQYF. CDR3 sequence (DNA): TGCGCCAGCAGCTTGGAGACAGCCAACCAAGAGACCCAGTACTTC.

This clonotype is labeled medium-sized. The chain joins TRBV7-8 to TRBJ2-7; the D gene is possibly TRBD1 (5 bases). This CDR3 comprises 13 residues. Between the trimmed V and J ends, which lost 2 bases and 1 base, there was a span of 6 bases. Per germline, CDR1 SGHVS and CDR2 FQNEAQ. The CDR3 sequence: CASSLRQSYEQYF. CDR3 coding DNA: TGTGCCAGCAGCTTACGACAGTCCTACGAGCAGTACTTC.

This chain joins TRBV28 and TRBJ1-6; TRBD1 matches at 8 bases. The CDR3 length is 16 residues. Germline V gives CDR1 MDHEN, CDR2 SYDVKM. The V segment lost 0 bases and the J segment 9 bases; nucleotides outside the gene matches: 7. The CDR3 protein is CASSLWNQGASSPLHF. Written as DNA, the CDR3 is TGTGCCAGCAGTTTATGGAACCAGGGGGCGAGTTCACCCCTCCACTTT.

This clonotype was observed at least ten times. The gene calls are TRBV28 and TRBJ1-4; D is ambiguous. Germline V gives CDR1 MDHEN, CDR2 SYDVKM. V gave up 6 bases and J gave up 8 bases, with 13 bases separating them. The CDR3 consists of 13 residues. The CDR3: CASSWAPGEKLFF. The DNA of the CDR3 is TGTGCCAGCAGCTGGGCTCCTGGGGAAAAACTGTTTTTT.

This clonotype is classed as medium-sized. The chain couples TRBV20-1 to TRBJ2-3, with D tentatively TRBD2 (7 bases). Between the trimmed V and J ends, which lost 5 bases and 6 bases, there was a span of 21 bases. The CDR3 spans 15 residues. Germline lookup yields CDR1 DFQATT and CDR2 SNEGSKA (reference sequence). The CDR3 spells CSARPQREGGDTQYF. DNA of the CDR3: TGCAGTGCTCGTCCCCAGAGGGAGGGGGGTGATACGCAGTATTTT.